One sample yielded the 8 T cell receptor beta chains listed below, sequenced in a study of T-cell memory formation after mild COVID-19. TCRdb ran MiXCR on the 5' RACE reads and lists one entry per CDR3 protein. The repertoire holds over 45,000 distinct CDR3 sequences, 25% to 35% seen once, with 43% in the top ten. Sequenced input: PBMCs or a T cell subset sorted from them (not recorded which). These TCRs come from a man between 18 and 29 years old who had mild COVID-19 (a few samples of this study predate the infection). Cell type and time point are not known.

The V call is TRBV7-6, the J call TRBJ2-1, with 8 bases matching TRBD2. Germline V gene sequence: CDR1 SGHVS, CDR2 FNYEAQ. After removal of 5 bases from V and 6 bases from J, the junction contained 3 bases not matched to a gene. This CDR3 is 13 amino acids long. As DNA, the CDR3 is TGTGCCAGCAGCCGTAGCGGGGTCAATGAGCAGTTCTTC. It is translated as CASSRSGVNEQFF.

This clonotype was detected a few times. The genes are TRBV6-5 and TRBJ1-5; D gene ambiguous. This CDR3 spans 17 amino acids. V was shortened by 6 bases and J by 0 bases, with 18 bases between the two germline ends. Germline lookup yields CDR1 MNHEY and CDR2 SVGAGI. This CDR3 is CASSPRVGGYSNQPQHF. In DNA, the CDR3 is TGTGCCAGCAGCCCAAGGGTAGGCGGATATAGCAATCAGCCCCAGCATTTT.

The chain has TRBV7-9 and TRBJ2-6; unclear D gene. CDR3 size: 16 residues. Germline CDR1 is SEHNR and CDR2 is FQNEAQ (reference sequence). V was shortened by 4 bases and J by 2 bases, with 12 bases between the two germline ends. The CDR3 region has the DNA TGTGCCAGCAGCTATCTGGACGCTCCTGGGGCCAACGTCCTGACTTTC. The encoded protein is CASSYLDAPGANVLTF.

The gene calls are TRBV6-5 and TRBJ2-3, with D perhaps TRBD2 (7 bases). The germline CDR1 and CDR2 sequences are MNHEY and SVGAGI. V lost 7 bases to trimming and J lost 5 bases, with 13 bases between them. The CDR3 consists of 13 residues. The CDR3 DNA follows: TGTGCCAGCATCGGGGGGCGGGGAGATACGCAGTATTTT. It yields the protein CASIGGRGDTQYF.

The genes are TRBV12-3 or TRBV12-4 and TRBJ2-3, with D possibly being TRBD1 or TRBD2 (5 bases each). The CDR3 contains 12 residues. The V end was cut by 1 base, the J end by 6 bases, with 5 bases between. The CDR3 nucleotides are TGTGCCAGCAGTTTAGGGGGGGATACGCAGTATTTT. The encoded protein is CASSLGGDTQYF.

The rearrangement joins TRBV6-5 to TRBJ1-4; no reliable D call. V was pared by 1 base and J by 3 bases, with 12 bases between. The CDR3 contains 16 residues. Looked up from germline, CDR1 is MNHEY and CDR2 is SVGAGI. The CDR3, as DNA: TGTGCCAGCAGTTACTGGCCCGCTGGGGCTAATGAAAAACTGTTTTTT. Encoded protein: CASSYWPAGANEKLFF.

This clonotype was detected a few times. V usage is TRBV5-6 and J usage is TRBJ2-7; D is possibly TRBD2 (5 bases). The V gene's germline CDR1 is SGHDT and CDR2 YYEEEE. Deletions cut 2 bases from V and 1 base from J, with 7 bases between. The CDR3 runs to 13 residues. CDR3 coding DNA: TGTGCCAGCAGCTTCGGGAATTCCTACGAGCAGTACGTC. The encoded protein is CASSFGNSYEQYV.

This clonotype was counted ten times or more. V gene TRBV6-4 combines with J gene TRBJ2-3; 8 bases line up with TRBD2. The CDR3 length is 14 residues. J gave up 1 base and V 3 bases, and 0 bases lay outside the gene matches. The germline V gene has CDR1 MRHNA and CDR2 SNTAGT. The CDR3 sequence is CASSERGGTDTQYF. CDR3 sequence (DNA): TGTGCCAGCAGTGAGCGGGGGGGCACAGATACGCAGTATTTT.